This TCR beta chain was sequenced in a study of T cell responses to AZD1222 COVID-19 vaccine. About the study: Second-dose groups at about 4 or about 12 weeks were pooled. Study-level results: It should be noted that donors were predominantly white British and more often female, and clonal diversity was possibly underestimated. CD4 TCRs associated with vaccination spanned spike, dominating at 160-218 and 743-854. Sampling that yielded the repertoires occurred only after the peak T cell response.

Germline V lookup: CDR1 LNHDA, CDR2 SQIVND (reference sequence). Deletions cut 0 bases from V and 10 bases from J, with 18 bases between. This CDR3 has 16 amino acids. TCRdb keeps only in-frame clones here, not all; method: immunoSEQ multiplex PCR. Of 130,000 to 150,000 clones listed, 85% to 95% were seen once; the top ten hold under 2%. A remark on this clone: No antigen is known for it.

The TCR originated in an adult in good health. The J gene is TRBJ1-4, the V gene TRBV19, with a possible D match to TRBD1 (6 bases). This specimen was peripheral blood, taken on day 0 of AZD1222 vaccination. The CDR3 DNA reads as TGTGCCAGTAGTATAGATTCCTCGGGGGGCGCGAGAAAACTGTTTTTT. It specifies CASSIDSSGGARKLFF.